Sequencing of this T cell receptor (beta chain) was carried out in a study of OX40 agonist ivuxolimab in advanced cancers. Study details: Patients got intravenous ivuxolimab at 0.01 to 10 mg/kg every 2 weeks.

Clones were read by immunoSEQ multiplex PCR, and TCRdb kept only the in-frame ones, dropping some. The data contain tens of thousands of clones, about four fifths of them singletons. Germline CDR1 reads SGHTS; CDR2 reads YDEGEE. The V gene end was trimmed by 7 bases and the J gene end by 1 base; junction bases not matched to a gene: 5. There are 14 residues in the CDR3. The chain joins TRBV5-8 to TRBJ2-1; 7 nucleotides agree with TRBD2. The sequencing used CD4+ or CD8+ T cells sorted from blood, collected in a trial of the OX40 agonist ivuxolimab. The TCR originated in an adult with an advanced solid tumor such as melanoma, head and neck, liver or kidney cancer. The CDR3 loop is CASLERGSYNEQFF. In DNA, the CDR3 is TGTGCCAGCCTTGAGCGGGGATCCTACAATGAGCAGTTCTTC.